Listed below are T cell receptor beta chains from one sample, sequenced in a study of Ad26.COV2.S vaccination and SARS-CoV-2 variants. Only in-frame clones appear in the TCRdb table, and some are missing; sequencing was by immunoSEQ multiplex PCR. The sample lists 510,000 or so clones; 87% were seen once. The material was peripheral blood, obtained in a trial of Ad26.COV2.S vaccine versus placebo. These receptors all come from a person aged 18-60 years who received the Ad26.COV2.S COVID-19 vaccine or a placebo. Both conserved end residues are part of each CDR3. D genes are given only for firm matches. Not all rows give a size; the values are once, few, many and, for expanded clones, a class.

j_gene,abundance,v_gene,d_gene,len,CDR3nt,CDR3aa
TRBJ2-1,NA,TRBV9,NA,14,TGTGCCAGCAGCGTGGGGACCATATCCGATGAGCAGTTCTTC,CASSVGTISDEQFF
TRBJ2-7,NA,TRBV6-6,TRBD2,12,TGTGCCAGCGCGGGAGTTATCTACGAGCAGTACTTC,CASAGVIYEQYF
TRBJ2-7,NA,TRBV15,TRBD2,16,TGTGCCACCAGCAGAGAGTATAACCTGCGGGGGTCTGAGCAGTACTTC,CATSREYNLRGSEQYF
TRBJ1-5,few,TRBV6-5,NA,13,TGTGCCAGCAGCGGACAGTACAATCAGCCCCAGCATTTT,CASSGQYNQPQHF
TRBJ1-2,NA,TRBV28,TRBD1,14,TGTGCCAGCAGACGGACAGGGGGCTTCTTTGGCTACACCTTC,CASRRTGGFFGYTF
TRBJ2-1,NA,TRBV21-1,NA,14,TGTGCCAGCAGCAAAGGGTCTAAGGGACGGGGGCCGTTCTTC,CASSKGSKGRGPFF
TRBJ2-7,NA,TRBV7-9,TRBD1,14,TGTGCCAGCAGCTTAGGATCCTCCGGGACAGGGGCGTACTTC,CASSLGSSGTGAYF
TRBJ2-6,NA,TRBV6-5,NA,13,TGTGCCAGCAGGCCCTCTGGGGCCAACGTCCTGACTTTC,CASRPSGANVLTF
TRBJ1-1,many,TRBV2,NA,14,TGTGCCAGCAGTTTGGGACTGGGGTGGGCTGAAGCTTTCTTT,CASSLGLGWAEAFF
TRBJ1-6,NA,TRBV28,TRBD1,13,TGTGCCAGCAGTACGACAGGGAATTCACCCCTCCACTTT,CASSTTGNSPLHF
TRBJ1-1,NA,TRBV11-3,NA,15,TGTGCCAGCAGCTTAGGGTTCTCAGCGAACACTGAAGCTTTCTTT,CASSLGFSANTEAFF
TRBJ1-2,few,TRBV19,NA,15,TGTGCCAGTAGTCCGCAGGGGTCGGCTGCCTATGGCTACACCTTC,CASSPQGSAAYGYTF
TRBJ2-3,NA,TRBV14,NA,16,TGTGCCAGCAGCCAAGATTCTGGGGGGCGCGGAGATACGCAGTATTTT,CASSQDSGGRGDTQYF
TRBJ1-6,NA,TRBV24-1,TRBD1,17,TGTGCCACCAGTGATTATTATTGGGACAGGGGATGGCCACCCCTCCACTTT,CATSDYYWDRGWPPLHF
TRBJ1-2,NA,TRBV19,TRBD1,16,TGTGCCAGTAGCAGGGGGGTATCGAGGGAATCCGATGGCTACACCTTC,CASSRGVSRESDGYTF
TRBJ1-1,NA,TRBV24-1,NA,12,TGTGCCACCAGTGACCCTACGGGTGAAGCTTTCTTT,CATSDPTGEAFF
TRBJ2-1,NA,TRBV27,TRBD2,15,TGTGCCAGCAGTCCGCGGACTAGCGGGAGGAATGAGCAGTTCTTC,CASSPRTSGRNEQFF
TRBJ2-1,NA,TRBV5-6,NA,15,TGTGCCAGCAGCTTGGGGGGCGGGACATTCGGTGAGCAGTTCTTC,CASSLGGGTFGEQFF
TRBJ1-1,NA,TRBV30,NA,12,TGTGCCTGGAGTCCTGGGGCCACTGAAGCTTTCTTT,CAWSPGATEAFF
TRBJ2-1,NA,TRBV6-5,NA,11,TGTGCCAGCAGTTACTCCAATGAGCAGTTCTTC,CASSYSNEQFF
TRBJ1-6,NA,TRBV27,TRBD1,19,TGTGCCAGCAGTTTATTCTACAGGGGCAGGGGAATAATTAGCTCACCCCTCCACTTT,CASSLFYRGRGIISSPLHF
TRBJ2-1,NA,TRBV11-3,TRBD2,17,TGTGCCAGCAGCTTAGTGGGAGGACTAGCGGGAGGTAATGAGCAGTTCTTC,CASSLVGGLAGGNEQFF
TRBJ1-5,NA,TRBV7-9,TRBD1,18,TGTGCCAGCAGTTTCGGAACAGGGGGCCGTTTTAGCAATCAGCCCCAGCATTTT,CASSFGTGGRFSNQPQHF
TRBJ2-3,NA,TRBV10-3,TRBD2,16,TGTGCCATCACCGCGGGACTAGCGGGAAGCACAGATACGCAGTATTTT,CAITAGLAGSTDTQYF
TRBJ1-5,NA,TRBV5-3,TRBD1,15,TGTGCCAGAAGCTTGGACGGGACAGTGCATCAGCCCCAGCATTTT,CARSLDGTVHQPQHF
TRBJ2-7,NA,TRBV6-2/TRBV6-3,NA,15,TGTGCCAGCAGCCTTCTTCCTGGGTCCACAAACGCCCCGTACTTC,CASSLLPGSTNAPYF
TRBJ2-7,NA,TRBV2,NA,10,TGTGCCAGCAGTGGGCCCGAGCAGTACTTC,CASSGPEQYF
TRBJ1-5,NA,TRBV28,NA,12,TGTGCCAGCACCGACAACAATCAGCCCCAGCATTTT,CASTDNNQPQHF
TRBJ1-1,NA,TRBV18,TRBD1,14,TGTGCCAGCTCACCCGTCGCGACAGGGTCTGAAGCTTTCTTT,CASSPVATGSEAFF
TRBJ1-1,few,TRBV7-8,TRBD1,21,TGTGCCAGCAGCTTAGCGCGCTTCAGGGGGGAGACTGAGTCGATGAACACTGAAGCTTTCTTT,CASSLARFRGETESMNTEAFF
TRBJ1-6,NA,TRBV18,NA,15,TGTGCCAGCTCACCAATACAGGGAAGTAATTCACCCCTCCACTTT,CASSPIQGSNSPLHF
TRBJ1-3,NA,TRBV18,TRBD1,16,TGTGCCAGCTCACCCATGACAGGGGCGAGTGGAAACACCATATATTTT,CASSPMTGASGNTIYF
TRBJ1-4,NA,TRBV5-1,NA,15,TGCGCCAGCAGCTTGGGGGGGCCGCCTAATGAAAAACTGTTTTTT,CASSLGGPPNEKLFF
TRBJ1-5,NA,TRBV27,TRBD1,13,TGTGCCAGCAGCATCGACAGGGTCCAGCCCCAGCATTTT,CASSIDRVQPQHF
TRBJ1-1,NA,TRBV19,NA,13,TGTGCCAGTAAGGATTTGGGGTACACTGAAGCTTTCTTT,CASKDLGYTEAFF
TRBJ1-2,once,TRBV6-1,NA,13,TGTGCCAGCAGTGAGGGGGTGAGCTATGGCTACACCTTC,CASSEGVSYGYTF
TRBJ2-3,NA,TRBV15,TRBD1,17,TGTGCCACCAGCAGAGGCGCTTCGGGACAGAGGGCAGATACGCAGTATTTT,CATSRGASGQRADTQYF
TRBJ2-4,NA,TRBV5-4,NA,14,TGTGCCAGCAGCCCCGAACACCGCAAAAACATTCAGTACTTC,CASSPEHRKNIQYF
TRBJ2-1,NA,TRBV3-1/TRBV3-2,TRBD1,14,TGTGCCAGCAGCCCGGACAGGGGGGGAAATGAGCAGTTCTTC,CASSPDRGGNEQFF
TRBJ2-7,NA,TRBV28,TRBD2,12,TGTGCCAGCAGTTCCGCGGGGGTCGAGCAGTACTTC,CASSSAGVEQYF
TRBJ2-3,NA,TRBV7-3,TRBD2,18,TGTGCCAGCAGCTATCTCCCGGGTAGCGGGAGTACCGCAGATACGCAGTATTTT,CASSYLPGSGSTADTQYF
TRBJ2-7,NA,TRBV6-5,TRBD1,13,TGTGCCAGCAGTCAGACAGGGGGCTACGAGCAGTACTTC,CASSQTGGYEQYF
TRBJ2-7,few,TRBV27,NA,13,TGTGCCAGCAGAGCGCAGGGGTCCTACGAGCAGTACTTC,CASRAQGSYEQYF
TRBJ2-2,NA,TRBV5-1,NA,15,TGCGCCAGCAGCCCCTCCCTTACCAACACCGGGGAGCTGTTTTTT,CASSPSLTNTGELFF
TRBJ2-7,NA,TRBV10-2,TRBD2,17,TGCGCCAGCAGTCCTCTAGCGGGAGGCGCCGGTTCAGCCGAGCAGTACTTC,CASSPLAGGAGSAEQYF
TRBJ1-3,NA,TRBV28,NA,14,TGTGCCAGCAGTTTAATCCGCTCTGGAAACACCATATATTTT,CASSLIRSGNTIYF
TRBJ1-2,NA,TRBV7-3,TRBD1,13,TGTGCCAGCAGCCTCGGGACAGGGGTTGGCTACACCTTC,CASSLGTGVGYTF
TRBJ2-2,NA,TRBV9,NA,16,TGTGCCAGCAGCGCAGGAACAAGGAGTAGATCCGGGGAGCTGTTTTTT,CASSAGTRSRSGELFF
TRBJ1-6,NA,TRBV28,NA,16,TGTGCCAGCAGCCCCCCCGAGGGGAACTATAATTCACCCCTCCACTTT,CASSPPEGNYNSPLHF
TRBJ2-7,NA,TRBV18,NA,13,TGTGCCAGCTCCCCCACCCAGCACAACGAGCAGTACTTC,CASSPTQHNEQYF
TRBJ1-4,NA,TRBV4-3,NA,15,TGCGCCAGCAGCCAAGACAGGGTACGAAGTGAAAAACTGTTTTTT,CASSQDRVRSEKLFF